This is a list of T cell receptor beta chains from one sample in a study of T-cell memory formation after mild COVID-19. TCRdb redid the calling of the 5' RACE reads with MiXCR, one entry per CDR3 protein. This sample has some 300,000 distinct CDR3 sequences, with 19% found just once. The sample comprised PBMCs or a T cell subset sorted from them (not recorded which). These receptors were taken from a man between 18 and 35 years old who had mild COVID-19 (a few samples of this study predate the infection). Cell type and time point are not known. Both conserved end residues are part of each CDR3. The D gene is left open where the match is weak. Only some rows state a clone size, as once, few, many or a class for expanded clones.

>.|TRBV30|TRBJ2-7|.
TGTGCCTGGAGTAAAGCAGCAGCCTCCTACGAGCAGTACTTC
CAWSKAAASYEQYF
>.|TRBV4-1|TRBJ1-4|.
TGCGCCAGCAGCCAAGAACCGGGAGCACTGGTTGAAAAACTGTTTTTT
CASSQEPGALVEKLFF
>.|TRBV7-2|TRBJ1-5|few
TGTGCCAGCAGCTCCCCTCCCCGGGCCCAGCATTTT
CASSSPPRAQHF
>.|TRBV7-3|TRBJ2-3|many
TGTGCCAGCAGCGCCAGCGGTTACACAGATACGCAGTATTTT
CASSASGYTDTQYF
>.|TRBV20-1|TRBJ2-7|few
TGCAGTGCGGAGAGCTCCTACGAGCAGTACTTC
CSAESSYEQYF
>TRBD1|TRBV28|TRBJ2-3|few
TGTGCCAGCAGTTTGAACAGGGGACATACCACAGATACGCAGTATTTT
CASSLNRGHTTDTQYF
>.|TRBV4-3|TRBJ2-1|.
TGCGCCAGCAGCCAGTACGACGTCAGGGAAACCTACAATGAGCAGTTCTTC
CASSQYDVRETYNEQFF
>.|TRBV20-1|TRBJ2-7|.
TGCGGCCTTCGCGGGGGCGCCTACGAGCAGTACTTC
CGLRGGAYEQYF
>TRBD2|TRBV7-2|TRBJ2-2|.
TGTGCCAGCAGCTTAGAAAAACTAGCGGCGATCAGTTCTACCGGGGAGCTGTTTTTT
CASSLEKLAAISSTGELFF
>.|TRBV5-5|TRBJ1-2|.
TGTGCCAGCAGCTACCCGACAGTCTATGGCTACACCTTC
CASSYPTVYGYTF
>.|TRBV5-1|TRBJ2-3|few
TGCGCCAGCAGCTTGACCAGGGGCCAAAGGGATACGCAGTATTTT
CASSLTRGQRDTQYF
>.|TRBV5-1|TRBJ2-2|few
TGCGCCAGCAGCTTGGGAATCGCGGTCACCGGGGAGCTGTTTTTT
CASSLGIAVTGELFF
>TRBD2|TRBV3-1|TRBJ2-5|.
TGTGCCAGCAGCCGTGCGGGGGGGTGGGAGACCCAGTACTTC
CASSRAGGWETQYF
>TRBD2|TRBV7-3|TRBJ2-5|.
TGTGCCAGCAGCAAGACTAGCGGGGAATGGGAGACCCAGTACTTC
CASSKTSGEWETQYF
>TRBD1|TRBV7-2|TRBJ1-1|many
TGTGCCAGCAGCTTAGGGACAGGGAGGAGGAAAGCTTTCTTT
CASSLGTGRRKAFF
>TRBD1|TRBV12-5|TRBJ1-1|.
TGTGCTAGTGGTTTATCAGGGGGTTACGGCACTGAAGCTTTCTTT
CASGLSGGYGTEAFF
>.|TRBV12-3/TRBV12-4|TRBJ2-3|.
TGTGCCAGCAGTATACTTAGGCTGCAGTATTTT
CASSILRLQYF
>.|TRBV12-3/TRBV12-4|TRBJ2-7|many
TGTGCCAGCAGTTTATACAGCTACGAGCAGTACTTC
CASSLYSYEQYF
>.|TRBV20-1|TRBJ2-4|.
TGCAGTGCCGATCAAGGGCGGCACCTAGCCAAAAACATTCAGTACTTC
CSADQGRHLAKNIQYF
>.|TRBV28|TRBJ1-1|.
TGTGCCAGCAGTTTATTGTCCGGGGCGAACACTGAAGCTTTCTTT
CASSLLSGANTEAFF
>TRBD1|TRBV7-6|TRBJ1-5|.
TGTGCCAGCAGCCCCGGGGACAGCTCCTCGTGGCCCCAGCATTTT
CASSPGDSSSWPQHF
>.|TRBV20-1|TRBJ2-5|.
TGCAGTGCTAGAGCGACTGCGGGTCTTGGCCAGTACTTC
CSARATAGLGQYF
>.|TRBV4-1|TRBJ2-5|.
TGCGCCAGCAGCCAAAGGGTCTTCGCAGGGGCGGACCAAGAGACCCAGTACTTC
CASSQRVFAGADQETQYF
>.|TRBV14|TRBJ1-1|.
TGTGCCAGCAGCCCAGGGCAGGGAAGGGGCACTGAAGCTTTCTTT
CASSPGQGRGTEAFF
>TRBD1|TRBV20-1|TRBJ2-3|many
TGCAGTGCGGAACAGGGACAGGGGGCAGATACGCAGTATTTT
CSAEQGQGADTQYF
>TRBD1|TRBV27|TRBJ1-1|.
TGTGCCAGCAGTTTGTCGCACAGGGGGGTGAACACTGAAGCTTTCTTT
CASSLSHRGVNTEAFF
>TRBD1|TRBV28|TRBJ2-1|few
TGTGCCAGCGGGACAGGGGGTATTGAGCAGTTCTTC
CASGTGGIEQFF
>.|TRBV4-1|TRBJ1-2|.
TGCGCCAGCAGCCAGGGGGCGCGATCTGGCTACACCTTC
CASSQGARSGYTF
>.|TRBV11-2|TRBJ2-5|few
TGTGCCAGCAGCTTAGTTACTCCGCAAGAGACCCAGTACTTC
CASSLVTPQETQYF
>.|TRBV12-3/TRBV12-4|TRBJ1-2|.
TGTGCCAGCAGTTCGGACGGAATCTATGGCTACACCTTC
CASSSDGIYGYTF
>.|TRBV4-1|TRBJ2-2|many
TGCGCCAGCAGCCAGGCCTACACCGGGGAGCTGTTTTTT
CASSQAYTGELFF
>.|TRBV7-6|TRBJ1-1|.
TGTGCCAGCAGCTTAAACCCGCCCGGCAGGGTGGACACTGAAGCTTTCTTT
CASSLNPPGRVDTEAFF
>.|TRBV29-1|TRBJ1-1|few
TGCAGCGTGACAGCCTTGAACACTGAAGCTTTCTTT
CSVTALNTEAFF
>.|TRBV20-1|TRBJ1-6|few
TGCAGTGCTATTCCAGGAGGTGTGAAACCCCTCCACTTT
CSAIPGGVKPLHF
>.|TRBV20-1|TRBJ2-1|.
TGCAGTGCTAGAGATCCTCTGACTAGGGGCAATGAGCAGTTCTTC
CSARDPLTRGNEQFF
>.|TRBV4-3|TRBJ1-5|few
TGCGCCAGCAGCCAAGACAGGGGAAACAATCAGCCCCAGCATTTT
CASSQDRGNNQPQHF
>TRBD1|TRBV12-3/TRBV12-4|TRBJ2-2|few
TGTGCCAGCAATCGACAGGGGGGGGCCGGGGAGCTGTTTTTT
CASNRQGGAGELFF
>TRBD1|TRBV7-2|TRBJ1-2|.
TGTGCCAGCAGCTCGGGACAGGGGCCCTCCCCCTACTATGGCTACACCTTC
CASSSGQGPSPYYGYTF